This TCR beta chain was sequenced for a study of preoperative IRX-2 immunotherapy in early breast cancer. Using immunoSEQ multiplex PCR, the repertoire was profiled, and TCRdb retains in-frame clones only, with some absent. Of about 32,000 clones listed, roughly 80% are singletons. CDR1 MGHDK and CDR2 SYGVNS come from the germline V gene. The CDR3 contains 15 residues. V was shortened by 6 bases and J by 5 bases, with 18 bases between the two germline ends. Treatment given: preoperative locoregional IRX-2 cytokine immunotherapy. This receptor was obtained from a human donor with breast cancer. The genes are TRBV25-1 and TRBJ2-3; tentative D call: TRBD1 (6 bases). The material was lymph node tissue, obtained from a patient treated with IRX-2 immunotherapy. CDR3 DNA: TGTGCCAGCAGCGAGACTTGGACCAGGGGAGATACGCAGTATTTT. Its translation: CASSETWTRGDTQYF.